This TCR beta chain was sequenced for a study of blood T cell repertoires in COVID-19. The germline CDR1 and CDR2 sequences are SGHRS and YFSETQ. The J segment lost 3 bases and the V segment lost 7 bases, leaving 6 bases of the junction unmatched. CDR3 length equals 13 residues. The authors' processing: Reference gene primers were amplified, and this amplification served to estimate nucleated cell counts. The protocol was immunoSEQ multiplex PCR, while the TCRdb copy is restricted to in-frame clones and leaves out a portion. V and J calls and clone size are given by that table; D and trimming were obtained from the DNA. The sample yields fewer than 90,000 clones, around 90% seen once.

The sample comprised peripheral blood. This sequence originates from a male donor with acute or convalescent COVID-19. V is TRBV5-1 and J is TRBJ1-1, with 7 bases fitting TRBD1. The CDR3 nucleotides read TGCGCCAGCGTTCCCCAGGGGGACACTGAAGCTTTCTTT. As protein: CASVPQGDTEAFF.